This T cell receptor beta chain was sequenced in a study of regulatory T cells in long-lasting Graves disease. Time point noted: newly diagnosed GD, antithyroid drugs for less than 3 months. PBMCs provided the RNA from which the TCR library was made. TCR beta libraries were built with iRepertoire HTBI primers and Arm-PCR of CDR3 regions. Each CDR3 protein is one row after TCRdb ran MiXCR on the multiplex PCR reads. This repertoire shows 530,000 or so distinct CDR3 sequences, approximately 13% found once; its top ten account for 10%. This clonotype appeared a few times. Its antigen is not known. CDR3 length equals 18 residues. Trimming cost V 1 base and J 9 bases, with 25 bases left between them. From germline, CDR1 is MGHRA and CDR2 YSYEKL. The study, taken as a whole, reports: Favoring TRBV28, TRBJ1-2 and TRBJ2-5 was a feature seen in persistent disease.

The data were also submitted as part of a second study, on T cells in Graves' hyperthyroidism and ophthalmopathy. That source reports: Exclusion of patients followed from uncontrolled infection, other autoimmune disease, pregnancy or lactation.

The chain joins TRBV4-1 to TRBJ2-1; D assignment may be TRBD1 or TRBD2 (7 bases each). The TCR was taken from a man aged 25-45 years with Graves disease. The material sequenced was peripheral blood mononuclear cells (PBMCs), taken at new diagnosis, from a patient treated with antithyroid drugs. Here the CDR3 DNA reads TGCGCCAGCAGCCAAGGAGGGGGCCTAGCGGTGTTTTTAGGTGAGCAGTTCTTC. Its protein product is CASSQGGGLAVFLGEQFF.